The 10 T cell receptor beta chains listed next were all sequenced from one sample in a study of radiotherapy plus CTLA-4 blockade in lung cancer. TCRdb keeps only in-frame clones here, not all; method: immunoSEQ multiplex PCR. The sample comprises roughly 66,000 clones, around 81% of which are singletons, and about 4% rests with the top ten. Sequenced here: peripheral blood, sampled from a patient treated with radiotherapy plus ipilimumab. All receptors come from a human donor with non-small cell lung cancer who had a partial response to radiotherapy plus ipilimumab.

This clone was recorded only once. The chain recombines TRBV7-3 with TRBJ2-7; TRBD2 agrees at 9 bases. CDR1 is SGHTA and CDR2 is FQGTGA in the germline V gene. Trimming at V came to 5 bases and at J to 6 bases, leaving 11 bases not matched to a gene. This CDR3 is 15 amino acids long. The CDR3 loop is CASSPRGSGSGEQYF. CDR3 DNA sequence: TGTGCCAGCAGCCCCCGGGGTAGCGGGAGCGGCGAGCAGTACTTC.

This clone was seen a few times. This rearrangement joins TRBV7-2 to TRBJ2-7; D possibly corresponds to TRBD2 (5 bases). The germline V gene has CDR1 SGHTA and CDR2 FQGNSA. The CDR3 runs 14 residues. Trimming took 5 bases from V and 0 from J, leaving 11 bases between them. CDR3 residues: CASSLFRDSYEQYF. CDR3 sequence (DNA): TGTGCCAGCAGCCTTTTCCGGGACTCCTACGAGCAGTACTTC.

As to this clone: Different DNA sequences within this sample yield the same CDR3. CDR3 protein: CASSLGQGAYEQYF. The DNA of the CDR3 is TGTGCCAGCAGCTTGGGACAGGGGGCCTACGAGCAGTACTTC. The chain employs TRBV5-6 and TRBJ2-7, with 9 bases matching TRBD1. Germline CDR1 reads SGHDT; CDR2 reads YYEEEE. The V gene end was trimmed by 0 bases and the J gene end by 2 bases; junction bases not matched to a gene: 0. The CDR3 extends over 14 amino acids.

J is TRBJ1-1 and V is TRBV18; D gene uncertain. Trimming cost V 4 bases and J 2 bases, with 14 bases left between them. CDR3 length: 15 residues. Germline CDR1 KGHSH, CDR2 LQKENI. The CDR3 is CASSQSSGFNTEAFF. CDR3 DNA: TGTGCCAGCTCACAATCCTCAGGTTTTAACACTGAAGCTTTCTTT.

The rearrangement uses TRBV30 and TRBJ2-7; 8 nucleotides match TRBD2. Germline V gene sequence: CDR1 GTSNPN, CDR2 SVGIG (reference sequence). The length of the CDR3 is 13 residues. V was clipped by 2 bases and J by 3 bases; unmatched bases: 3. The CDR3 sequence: CAWSSAGGYEQYF. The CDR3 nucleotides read TGTGCCTGGAGTAGTGCGGGAGGCTACGAGCAGTACTTC.

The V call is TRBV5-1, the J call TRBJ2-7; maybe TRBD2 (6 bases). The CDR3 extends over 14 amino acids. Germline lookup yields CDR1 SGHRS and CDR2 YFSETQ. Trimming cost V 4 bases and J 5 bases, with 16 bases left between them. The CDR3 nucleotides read TGCGCCAGCAGCCCGTGGGGGGAGTCCCACGAGCAGTACTTC. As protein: CASSPWGESHEQYF.

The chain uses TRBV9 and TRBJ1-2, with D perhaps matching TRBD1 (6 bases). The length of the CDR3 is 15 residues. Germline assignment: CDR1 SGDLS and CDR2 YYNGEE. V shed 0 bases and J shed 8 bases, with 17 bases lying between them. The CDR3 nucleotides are TGTGCCAGCAGCGTAGGAGGACAGCCACAGGAGGGCTACACCTTC. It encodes CASSVGGQPQEGYTF.

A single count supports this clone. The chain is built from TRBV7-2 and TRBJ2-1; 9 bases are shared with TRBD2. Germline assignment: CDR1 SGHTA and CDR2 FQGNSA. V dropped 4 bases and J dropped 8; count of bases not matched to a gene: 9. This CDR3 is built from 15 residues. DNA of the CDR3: TGTGCCAGCAGCTCGGATAGCGGGGGCTGGGATGAGCAGTTCTTC. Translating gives CASSSDSGGWDEQFF.

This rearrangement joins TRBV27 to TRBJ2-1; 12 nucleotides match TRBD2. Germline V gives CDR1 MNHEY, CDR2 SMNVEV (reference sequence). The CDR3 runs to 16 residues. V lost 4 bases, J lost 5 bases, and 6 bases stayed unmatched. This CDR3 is CASSSLAGGWNNEQFF. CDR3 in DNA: TGTGCCAGCAGTTCCCTAGCGGGAGGGTGGAACAATGAGCAGTTCTTC.

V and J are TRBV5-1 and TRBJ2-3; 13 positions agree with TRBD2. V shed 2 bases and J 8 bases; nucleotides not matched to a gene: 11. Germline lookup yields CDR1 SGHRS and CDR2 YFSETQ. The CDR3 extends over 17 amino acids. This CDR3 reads CASSFGLAGAVLGTQYF. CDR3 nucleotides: TGCGCCAGCAGCTTCGGACTAGCGGGAGCTGTTTTGGGTACGCAGTATTTT.